Listed below are T cell receptor beta chains from one sample, sequenced in a study of blood T cells in healthy people across ages. MiXCR was run by TCRdb on the 5' RACE reads, yielding one entry per CDR3 protein. The sample comprises roughly 800,000 distinct CDR3 sequences, roughly 60% of which are singletons, and 22% rests with the top ten. The specimen was blood. The receptor source for this set is a man aged 25-45 years in good health. Both conserved end residues are part of each CDR3. The D gene is left open where the match is weak. Size is stated for part of the rows, as once, few or many counts, or as a class when the clone is expanded.

.	.	TRBV29-1	TRBJ2-5	TGCAGCGTTGTATGGCAGGGGAGGTACAAGCAGTACTTC	CSVVWQGRYKQYF
TRBD2	.	TRBV12-3/TRBV12-4	TRBJ2-3	TGTGCCAGCTATCTAGCGGGGGCCCCAATTAACCGGCATACGCAGTATTTT	CASYLAGAPINRHTQYF
.	.	TRBV20-1	TRBJ1-4	TGCAGTGCTAGAGATCGGACAGTGGGGGAAAAACTGTTTTTT	CSARDRTVGEKLFF
TRBD2	.	TRBV7-9	TRBJ2-3	TGTGCCAGCAGCTTTCCATCACGGGGGGGATCAAATAACACAGATACGCAGTATTTT	CASSFPSRGGSNNTDTQYF
.	.	TRBV6-5	TRBJ2-7	TGTGCCAGCACCCCCAGGGGCTACGAGCAGTACTTC	CASTPRGYEQYF
.	few	TRBV6-1	TRBJ2-7	TGTGCCACTGGAAGGGCAGCAGACTCCTACGAGCAGTACTTC	CATGRAADSYEQYF
TRBD2	.	TRBV19	TRBJ2-6	TGTGCCAGTAGTATGGAGGGAACGGGGGGCAACGTCCTGACTTTC	CASSMEGTGGNVLTF
.	.	TRBV10-3	TRBJ2-7	TGTGCCATCAGTGTAAGGGAAGCCTCCACCTACGAGCAGTACTTC	CAISVREASTYEQYF
TRBD2	few	TRBV29-1	TRBJ2-3	TGCAGCTTGAGGACTAGCGACACAGATACGCAGTATTTT	CSLRTSDTDTQYF
.	.	TRBV20-1	TRBJ2-7	TGCAGTGCTATCCACTACGAGCAGTACTTC	CSAIHYEQYF
.	.	TRBV10-2	TRBJ1-2	TGCGCCAGCAGCGGCCAGGGTTGGGGCTACACCTTC	CASSGQGWGYTF
TRBD2	few	TRBV20-1	TRBJ2-7	TGCAGTGCTAGAGATGGGCCTAGCGGATACTACGAGCAGTACTTC	CSARDGPSGYYEQYF